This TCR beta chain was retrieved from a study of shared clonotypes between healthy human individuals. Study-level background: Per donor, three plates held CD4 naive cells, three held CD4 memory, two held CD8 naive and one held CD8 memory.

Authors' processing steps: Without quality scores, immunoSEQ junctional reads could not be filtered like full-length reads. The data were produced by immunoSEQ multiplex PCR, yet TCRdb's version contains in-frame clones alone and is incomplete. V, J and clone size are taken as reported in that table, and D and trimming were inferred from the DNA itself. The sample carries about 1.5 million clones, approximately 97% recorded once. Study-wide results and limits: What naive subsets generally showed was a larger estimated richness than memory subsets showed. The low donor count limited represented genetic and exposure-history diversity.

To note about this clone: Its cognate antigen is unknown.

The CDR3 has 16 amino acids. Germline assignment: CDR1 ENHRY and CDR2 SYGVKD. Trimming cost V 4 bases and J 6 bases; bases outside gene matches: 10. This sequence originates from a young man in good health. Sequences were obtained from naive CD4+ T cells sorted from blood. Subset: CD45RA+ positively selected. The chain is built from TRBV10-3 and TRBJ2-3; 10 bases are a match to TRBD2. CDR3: CAISVSGRALADTQYF. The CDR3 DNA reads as TGTGCCATCAGTGTAAGCGGGAGGGCCCTCGCGGATACGCAGTATTTT.